Detailed here is one TCR beta chain. This clone was recorded a few times. The specificity of this receptor is unknown. Nothing much larger sits one base from this clone, and base qualities are not available. The entry originates in a study of radiation and T cells in renal cell carcinoma (dated by TCRdb to between 2020 and 2021). Notes on the research overall: In total, approximately 55 samples, comprising around 25 tumors and approximately 27 peripheral blood samples, were subjected to TCR beta sequencing. Across all 53 samples, 4,016,671 unique CDR3 nucleotide sequences encoding 2.5 million to 3 million unique CDR3 amino acid sequences were identified. Overall study outcomes, separate from this receptor: The single-armed trial design could not address effects of radiation dose or scheduling on the TCR repertoire. Because only small tumor regions of about 0.94 g were available, the study did not capture intratumoral heterogeneity. Irradiated tumors showed higher TCR clonality than controls, with the top 100 clonotypes averaging approximately 54% of the repertoire versus roughly 43% in nephrectomy-only tumors. Irradiated tumors contained more dominant CDR3 motifs, and these motifs occupied a larger share of the repertoire than in control tumors.

TCR beta libraries were generated from genomic DNA with the immunoSEQ kit, following the manufacturer's recommendations. Library preparation used a first multiplex PCR with proprietary primers, then a second PCR adding unique barcodes, with bead cleanups after each round. A positive control reaction and a negative control reaction, both provided in the kit, were run with every batch of samples. The final libraries were assessed on an Agilent 4200 TapeStation D1000 ScreenTape, pooled by volume, and quantified by qPCR. Sequencing was performed on an Illumina NextSeq500 with a MidOutput 150-cycle cartridge, and 156 Read1 and 15 Index1 cycles were run with kit custom primers. The pooled library was loaded at 1.0 pM, and roughly 20% PhiX control was spiked in. On the authors' methods: Vendor-processed data were analyzed in R, and a clonotype was defined as all T cells sharing the same CDR3 nucleotide sequence. In the clone abundance analyses, frequencies were normalized to the 10,000 most abundant clones in each sample. Public T cell clones, averaging fewer than five per sample, were removed before analysis. Dominant motif analysis used ImmunoMap with the PAM10 matrix, gap penalty 30 and homology threshold 0.3; motifs with cumulative frequency at least 0.01 counted as dominant. Imported from immuneACCESS, the table was reduced by TCRdb to in-frame sequences with V and J called. These copies leave out some clones; in studies compared against another copy, an unresolved V gene accounts for under half, and the cause of the remainder is not known. The DNA was the basis for D and trimming; V, J and clone size are from that table. The sample yields around 8,400 clones; around 64% were counted once. The ten most abundant clones make up 20% of the sample.

Explained via the paper, the time point label denotes: tumor resected at nephrectomy. Sample treatment or condition, as interpreted from the label and publication: treatment-naive control, cytoreductive nephrectomy. The control tumors were taken from treatment-naive renal cell carcinoma patients who had cytoreductive nephrectomy with no earlier radiation. Renal cell carcinoma with clear cell pathology was present in all patients. The control tumors used for TCR sequencing were from a handful of females and 11 to 12 males, were resected between about 2011 and 2014, and had a median patient age of around 56 years (range about 35 to 82). Tumor processing involved mechanical dissociation, digestion with collagenase/hyaluronidase at 37 degrees C, handling in gentleMACS C tubes, and storage in liquid nitrogen. The QIAamp DNA Blood Mini Kit (Qiagen) was used to prepare genomic DNA for TCR sequencing. The analyses included only samples that passed all quality control checks.

Via the germline V gene (reference sequence), CDR1 is MNHEY and CDR2 SMNVEV. V is clipped by 7 bases and J by 1 base, and the sequence between their germline boundaries is 10 bases long. The CDR3 measures 13 amino acids from cysteine to phenylalanine. The only DNA kept is the CDR3, 39 bases in frame from the first base. Recombination connected TRBV27 to TRBJ1-1, with a tentative D gene TRBD1 over 5 matching bases. Source: tumor tissue, taken from a patient whose treatment was nephrectomy without radiotherapy. The clonotype originates from a man aged 60 to 75 with renal cell carcinoma. In nucleotide form, the sequence is TGTGCCAGCACCGGGACGTGGAACACTGAAGCTTTCTTT. It codes for CASTGTWNTEAFF.